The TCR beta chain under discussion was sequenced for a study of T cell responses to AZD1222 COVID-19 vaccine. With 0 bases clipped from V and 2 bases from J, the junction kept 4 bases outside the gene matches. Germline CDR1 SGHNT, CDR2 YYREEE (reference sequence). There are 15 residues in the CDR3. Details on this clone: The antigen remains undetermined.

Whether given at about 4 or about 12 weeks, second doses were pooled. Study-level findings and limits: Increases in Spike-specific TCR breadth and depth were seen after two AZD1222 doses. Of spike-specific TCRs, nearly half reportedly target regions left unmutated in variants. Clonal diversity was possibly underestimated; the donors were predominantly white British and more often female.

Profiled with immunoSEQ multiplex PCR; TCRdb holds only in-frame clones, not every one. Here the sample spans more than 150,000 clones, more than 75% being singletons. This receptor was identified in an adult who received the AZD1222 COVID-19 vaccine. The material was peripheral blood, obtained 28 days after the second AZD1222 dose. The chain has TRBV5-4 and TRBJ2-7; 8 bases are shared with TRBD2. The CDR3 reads CASSLDGLAPYEQYF. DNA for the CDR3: TGTGCCAGCAGCTTGGACGGACTAGCACCCTACGAGCAGTACTTC.